This T cell receptor (beta chain) was recorded in a study of cytomegalovirus exposure and HLA in healthy donors (dated by TCRdb to the late 2010s). Some background on the complete study: In an earlier analysis of roughly 590 of the donors, 276 Gb of sequence data and 95 million to 130 million unique TCR beta sequences from roughly 180 million T cells were reported. To study patterns of TCR occurrence, a later analysis re-analyzed previously published TCR beta repertoires from under 750 donors and added high-resolution HLA genotyping. Rather than using new phenotypic data, the later analysis identified candidate immune exposures from TCR beta sequences and from how often those sequences occurred across donors. To decide whether each TCR beta V gene segment behaved as functional or pseudogenic, an earlier analysis of several hundred of the donors relied on high-throughput TCR beta sequencing. Donor age, sex, ethnicity and CMV serostatus were collected together with the repertoire data. Because of strong linkage in the cohort, roughly five DR-DQ haplotypes were treated as single units for association and clustering. HLA typing covered class I and class II loci at four-digit resolution. Around 300 gigabases of sequencing data and 80 million or so unique TCR sequences were included in an early release covering several hundred HLA-typed donors. Besides the first cohort of roughly 700 subjects, a separate validation cohort made up of roughly 130 different subjects was used. Among about 400 genotyped donors of the cohort, an average of around 220,000 unique TCR beta nucleotide sequences was sequenced per donor, of which 15% to 20% were non-productive. Typing coverage varied by locus: roughly 629-640 donors for A, B, C, DRB1 and DQB1; 522 for DQA1; over 600 for DPA1; 400 to 480 for DPB1. The study was designed to test whether signatures of past pathogen exposure could be identified by cataloging public T cell receptors. All discovery cohort repertoires had been generated using a single sequencing platform. Using immunosequencing, the study profiled T cell repertoires from 500 to 800 subjects and related those repertoires to cytomegalovirus serostatus. The study combined high-throughput TCR immunosequencing, statistical association of individual TCRs with disease status, and machine learning to predict cytomegalovirus infection status. A later genetic analysis took genome-wide SNP genotypes for about 65% of the 666 donors and used that subset as a discovery cohort. The genetic ancestry cluster associated with self-reported Caucasian donors included over 80% of the roughly 360 genotyped donors.

Broader findings and caveats from the paper: In a later analysis, HLA-associated TCR beta chains showed more clonal expansion and lower generation probabilities than non-associated chains that were equally common. In a later analysis, some 17,000 TCR beta sequences were associated with specific HLA alleles at a false discovery rate of 0.05. Most TCR sequences were observed very rarely across donors, whereas some public TCRs were present in many individuals. Because counts were too low, seventeen rarely observed V segments, including chromosome 9 orphons, were left out of the earlier analysis of a few hundred of the donors. The sequencing pipeline was judged likely to have produced a cluster of highly shared sequence variants as a technical artifact. In an earlier analysis of approximately 600 of the donors, most TCR beta V segments were observed in productive rearrangements about 87% or about 30% of the time, broadly matching IMGT annotations. In a later analysis, most CMV-associated TCR beta chains were found to appear HLA-restricted, with HLA associations seemingly driven largely by CMV exposure. Linkage disequilibrium might explain the correlated functional status among segregating V segments, but an unknown experimental factor could not be ruled out. In a later genetic analysis, fewer N-insertions in productive TCRs were reported among donors in an Asian-associated ancestry cluster than the roughly 700-donor mean. A further reported finding was that TCR beta sequences accurately predicted the HLA-A and HLA-B alleles for most subjects in the first cohort. When HLA alleles, especially DR and DQ, strongly co-occurred, TCR associations were difficult to assign to individual alleles. In the study, 150 to 200 TCR beta chains were listed as associated with cytomegalovirus. In a later analysis, several top co-occurrence clusters were reported to appear linked to parvovirus B19, influenza, CMV and Epstein-Barr virus. HLA typing was unavailable for some donors at each locus, so association tests used only the typed subset. According to a later analysis, TCR association rates differed among HLA loci, with DRB1 alleles showing the most associated TCRs and HLA-C alleles showing the fewest. In vitro tests confirmed that three of the cytomegalovirus-associated TCR beta chains recognize cytomegalovirus antigens. Cytomegalovirus status was reported to be diagnosed by the classifier with high specificity and sensitivity in both the original and validation cohorts. Only TCR beta chains were sequenced in this cohort, and the absence of alpha or paired-chain data limited detectable features. It was suggested by the authors that the approach could potentially be generalized to other disease states and immunological phenotypes. Roughly uniform sequencing depth across donors was assumed in presence/absence analyses, although this assumption may not hold. Some IMGT-functional V segments, including TRBV6-2 and TRBV6-3, could not be distinguished by the 87-base-pair reads and were therefore excluded. CMV serostatus was the only immune exposure information available for the cohort. An association between a missense DCLRE1C variant and V-gene and J-gene trimming of TCR beta chains was found in a later genetic analysis and replicated in an independent cohort.

The CDR3 runs 13 amino acids, cysteine and phenylalanine included. This entry keeps only the CDR3 DNA: 39 bases, framed from base 1. V is shortened by 1 base, J by 5 bases, and the region joining them spans 5 bases. CDR1 and CDR2 are read off the germline V gene as MNHEY and SVGAGI. This clone turned up a few times. Its antigen is currently not known. No qualities accompany the bases; no much larger clone lies one base away. Receptor amplification or capture employed the immunoSEQ multiplex PCR assay. For the multiplex PCR, a mixture combining 60 forward primers for TCR Vbeta segments and 13 reverse primers for TCR Jbeta segments was used. The CDR3 region of rearranged TCR beta genes was amplified from genomic DNA by a multiplex PCR assay. On the Illumina HiSeq System, the amplified TCR beta libraries were sequenced as 87-base-pair reads. As for the original processing: A later analysis counted about 80 million unique TCR beta chains across the 670 or so repertoires, and 9.5 million to 11 million of these chains were shared by at least two donors. To remove PCR and sequencing errors, raw reads were error-corrected and collapsed into unique sequences using a nearest-neighbor algorithm that merged closely related sequences. V, D and J gene segments were assigned by aligning CDR3 sequences to IMGT reference sequences. For a sequence to be retained, a match of at least six nucleotides was required to both a V gene segment and a J gene segment. Rearrangements were called productive when the CDR3 lacked stop codons and stayed in frame with V and J; all others were non-productive. CDR3 was defined according to IMGT convention as the region running from the second conserved V-encoded cysteine to the conserved J-encoded phenylalanine. Sequences without an unambiguous match to a single V gene segment were excluded from the earlier analysis of a few hundred of the donors. In an earlier analysis of some 590 of the donors, a V segment was called functional when productive rearrangements were above 56.7%, and segregating when the standard deviation between donors exceeded 5%. A statistical classification framework was built for diagnosing cytomegalovirus status from the catalog of TCR beta chain sequences. In a later analysis, V and J genes were assigned by comparing TCR nucleotide sequences against IMGT/GENE-DB human TR gene sequences. Using the TCRdist pipeline, a later analysis assigned CDR3 sequences along with most-parsimonious VDJ recombination scenarios. In a later analysis, each TCR beta chain was defined by its CDR3 amino acid sequence together with its V-gene family, and reads without a unique V-gene family were excluded. A later analysis removed 450 to 600 highly shared, low-generation-probability nucleotide sequences to deal with suspected cross-contamination and a sequencing artifact. A later analysis calculated a clonal expansion index for each public chain from normalized within-repertoire ranks of inferred template counts. In a later analysis, generation probabilities were computed with a VDJ recombination model fitted to out-of-frame rearrangements, and the resulting probabilities were checked against IGoR. In a later analysis, TCR-TCR, TCR-HLA and TCR-CMV co-occurrence was scored with hypergeometric tests, and a repertoire-size bias correction was applied to TCR pairs. False discovery rates were estimated in a later analysis by permuting HLA or CMV assignments 20 times. In a later analysis, co-occurring TCRs were grouped using DBSCAN, and TCRdist sequence similarity was added for clustering within HLA-allele-positive subsets. Co-occurrence clustering excluded repertoires with fewer than 30,000 or more than 120,000 public chains, plus five with anomalous nucleotide sharing. TCRdb took this table from immuneACCESS and kept in-frame rearrangements with V and J called. Such tables lack part of the clones; where checked against another copy, unresolved V genes explain under half of the gap, and the rest is unexplained. From that table come the V and J calls and clone size; the DNA was used to work out D and trimming. The sample table contains more than 85,000 clones; only one count was recorded for more than 65% of them. Roughly 8.2% of the sample belongs to the ten largest clones.

The cohort comprised hundreds of healthy bone marrow donors. All cohort members were sampled while nominally healthy, although unrecorded immune exposures were likely present. The donor tested CMV seropositive, placing the donor among the 289 seropositive members of the cohort. A peripheral blood sample was provided by each donor, and peripheral blood mononuclear cells were used for TCR beta sequencing. Genomic DNA extraction from the blood cell samples was performed with the Qiagen DNeasy Blood Extraction Kit. Material: PBMCs. The chain is made from TRBV6-5 and TRBJ2-2, with the identity of the D gene unclear. The clonotype originates from a man between 40 and 49 years old in good health and CMV-seropositive. The CDR3 amino acid sequence is: CASSYWRTGELFF. The DNA sequence reads TGTGCCAGCAGTTACTGGCGGACCGGGGAGCTGTTTTTT.